The 9 T cell receptor beta chains below were found in one sample sequenced in a study of spatial heterogeneity in lung cancer. Specified time point: sample taken at primary tumor resection. TCRdb fed the 5' RACE reads into MiXCR, producing one record per CDR3 protein. The table includes about 36,000 distinct CDR3 sequences, roughly 7.2% detected once. The source material was PBMCs, sampled at surgery. The receptor set was obtained from a female donor with early-stage non-small cell lung cancer.

This clonotype was seen a handful of times. This chain links TRBV7-2 with TRBJ2-3; no clear D. Germline loops: CDR1 SGHTA, CDR2 FQGNSA. This CDR3 contains 14 residues. Trimming shortened V by 1 base and J by 5 bases, and 10 bases separated the two germline ends. This CDR3 is CASSLEWSQDTQYF. The CDR3 DNA reads as TGTGCCAGCAGCTTAGAATGGTCGCAAGATACGCAGTATTTT.

This clonotype was counted many times. CDR3 sequence: CSARDRGDRGYQPQHF. The CDR3 DNA sequence: TGCAGTGCTAGAGATAGAGGGGACAGAGGCTATCAGCCCCAGCATTTT. The rearrangement joins TRBV20-1 to TRBJ1-5, with 7 bases matching TRBD1. Germline V gives CDR1 DFQATT, CDR2 SNEGSKA (reference sequence). The CDR3 sequence is 16 residues long. Trimming at V came to 0 bases and at J to 5 bases, leaving 10 bases not matched to a gene.

This clonotype has a count of ten or more. The genes are TRBV5-5 and TRBJ2-1; a possible D gene is TRBD2 (7 bases). CDR1 SGHKS and CDR2 YYEKEE come from the germline V gene (reference sequence). Trimming stripped 6 bases from V and 4 bases from J, with 20 bases between. The CDR3 has 16 amino acids. This CDR3 reads CASTIDPAGAYNEQFF. The CDR3 nucleotides read TGTGCCAGCACCATTGACCCCGCGGGGGCTTACAATGAGCAGTTCTTC.

The V gene is TRBV2, the J gene TRBJ1-2; D is possibly TRBD1 (6 bases). The CDR3 covers 13 residues. Trimming removed 3 bases at V and 7 bases at J, with 12 bases between. Germline V CDR1 and CDR2: SNHLY, FYNNEI. As DNA, the CDR3 is TGTGCCAGCAGTGAGTCTAGGGGGAGTGGCTACACCTTC. Its protein is CASSESRGSGYTF.

The CDR3 protein is CASSHRRDRFNEQFF. In DNA form, the CDR3 reads TGTGCCAGCAGCCACCGCCGGGACAGATTCAATGAGCAGTTCTTC. This chain uses TRBV14 with TRBJ2-1, with TRBD1 identical over 7 bases. V lost 3 bases, J lost 6 bases, and 8 bases stayed unmatched. The CDR3 is 15 amino acids. Germline values: CDR1 SGHDN, CDR2 FVKESK.

The chain employs TRBV6-2 or TRBV6-3 and TRBJ2-7; D is unclear. The CDR3 runs to 12 residues. V gave up 6 bases and J gave up 4 bases, with 10 bases separating them. The germline CDR1 and CDR2 sequences are MNHEY and SVGEGT. The CDR3 DNA reads as TGTGCCAGCAGCCCGACTTGGTACGAGCAGTACTTC. This translates into CASSPTWYEQYF.

In its sample, this clonotype was seen a few times. In DNA, the CDR3 is TGTGCCAGCAGCTTGGGGGGCGTCGGGAGGACAGATACGCAGTATTTT. This gives the protein CASSLGGVGRTDTQYF. V and J are TRBV5-4 and TRBJ2-3; 7 bases agree with TRBD2. CDR1 SGHNT and CDR2 YYREEE come from the germline V gene (reference sequence). Germline trimming cut 0 bases from V and 3 bases from J; bases unmatched to any gene: 7. There are 16 residues in the CDR3.

This sequence joins TRBV7-8 and TRBJ1-2; a weak D match, TRBD1 (5 bases). Trimming removed 2 bases at V and 6 bases at J, with 10 bases between. The V gene's germline CDR1 is SGHVS and CDR2 FQNEAQ. This CDR3 contains 13 residues. The CDR3 region has the DNA TGTGCCAGCAGCTTACAGCAGGGCGATGGCTACACCTTC. This encodes CASSLQQGDGYTF. The whole variable domain, filled in from reference TRBV7-8 and TRBJ1-2, reads GAGVSQSPRYKVAKRGQDVALRCDPISGHVSLFWYQQALGQGPEFLTYFQNEAQLDKSGLPSDRFFAERPEGSVSTLKIQRTQQEDSAVYLCASSLQQGDGYTFGSGTRLTVV.

This clonotype showed up many times. The chain recombines TRBV12-3 or TRBV12-4 with TRBJ1-1; D is undetermined. The CDR3 extends over 14 amino acids. Trimming removed 5 bases at V and 1 base at J, with 11 bases between. CDR3 nucleotides: TGTGCCAGCAGTCCCTTTGACACGAACACTGAAGCTTTCTTT. This codes for CASSPFDTNTEAFF.